A selection of T cell receptor beta chains follows, all from one sample in a study of T cell changes during pregnancy in multiple sclerosis. The protocol was immunoSEQ multiplex PCR, while the TCRdb copy is restricted to in-frame clones and leaves out a portion. The data contain 20,000 to 25,000 clones, roughly nine tenths of them seen just once; the ten biggest clones take up 7% to 8%. Sample: CD8+ T cells from peripheral blood mononuclear cells, taken after pregnancy. The receptors were gathered from a female donor with multiple sclerosis, enrolled in a pregnancy study. CDR3s include the opening cysteine and the closing phenylalanine or tryptophan. The D gene is left open where the match is weak. Clone sizes are given selectively: once, few, many, or a class where the clone is expanded.

V gene,D gene,J gene,clone size,CDR3 DNA,CDR3 protein
TRBV7-9,.,TRBJ2-7,.,TGTGCCAGCAGCTTAGCCTTCTACAGGGACGAGCAGTACTTC,CASSLAFYRDEQYF
TRBV6-5,.,TRBJ1-5,.,TGTGCCAGCAGTTACGGTCCCGGGCAGCCCCAGCATTTT,CASSYGPGQPQHF
TRBV19,.,TRBJ2-7,once,TGTGCCAGTAGTCCCGGGGGAGGCTACGAGCAGTACTTC,CASSPGGGYEQYF
TRBV27,TRBD1,TRBJ2-7,.,TGTGCCAGCAGTTTTGTCGGGACAGGGAACGACGAGCAGTACTTC,CASSFVGTGNDEQYF
TRBV4-3,.,TRBJ2-1,.,TGCGCCAGCAGCCAAGGAGGGTCCTACAATGAGCAGTTCTTC,CASSQGGSYNEQFF
TRBV7-9,.,TRBJ1-2,.,TGTGCCAGCAGGGGGCTCGACTATGGCTACACCTTC,CASRGLDYGYTF
TRBV6-1,TRBD1,TRBJ1-2,.,TGTGCCAGCAGTGAAAGGGGGCCCTTTTACTATGGCTACACCTTC,CASSERGPFYYGYTF
TRBV10-3,.,TRBJ1-3,.,TGTGCCATCAGTGATGGGGACAACTCTGGAAACACCATATATTTT,CAISDGDNSGNTIYF
TRBV9,TRBD2,TRBJ2-3,.,TGTGCCAGCAGCGTAGAGGCGGGAGAGAAAGATACGCAGTATTTT,CASSVEAGEKDTQYF
TRBV6-6,.,TRBJ2-7,.,TGTGCCAGCAGTTACTCGAACAGGGAGATGAGCTACGAGCAGTACTTC,CASSYSNREMSYEQYF
TRBV6-1,.,TRBJ1-6,.,TGTGCCAGCAGTGTAGGGGCAGACCACATTCAACCCCTCCACTTT,CASSVGADHIQPLHF
TRBV2,TRBD2,TRBJ2-7,.,TGTGCCAGCTACGGGGAGGGGTATTTCTACGAGCAGTACTTC,CASYGEGYFYEQYF
TRBV2,TRBD1,TRBJ2-2,.,TGTGCCAACCCCGCCCGGGACAGGGACGCCGGGGAGCTGTTTTTT,CANPARDRDAGELFF
TRBV27,.,TRBJ2-7,.,TGTGCCAGCAGTTTCGGGGATCCTGAGTTCTACGAGCAGTACTTC,CASSFGDPEFYEQYF
TRBV9,TRBD1,TRBJ1-2,.,TGTGCCAGCAGCGCAATAGGGACAGGGGACTATGGCTACACCTTC,CASSAIGTGDYGYTF
TRBV11-2,TRBD1,TRBJ1-4,once,TGTGCCAGCAGCCCCCACCCGGGACAGGTGGATGAAAAACTGTTTTTT,CASSPHPGQVDEKLFF
TRBV4-1,TRBD2,TRBJ2-7,.,TGCGCCAGCAGTCGGATAGCGGGAACCTACGAGCAGTACTTC,CASSRIAGTYEQYF
TRBV18,TRBD2,TRBJ2-5,.,TGTGCCAGCTCACCACAGGTTAGGACTAGCGGGTATCAAGAGACCCAGTACTTC,CASSPQVRTSGYQETQYF
TRBV27,TRBD2,TRBJ2-2,.,TGTGCCAGCAGTGCTAGCGGGAGGCCTGGCACCGGGGAGCTGTTTTTT,CASSASGRPGTGELFF
TRBV6-5,.,TRBJ2-7,.,TGTGCCAGCAGTTACGCAGTTTCCCTCTACGAGCAGTACTTC,CASSYAVSLYEQYF
TRBV27,TRBD2,TRBJ2-1,.,TGTGCCAGCAGTCCTTTAGCGGGAGCCACTCGCAATGAGCAGTTCTTC,CASSPLAGATRNEQFF
TRBV7-9,.,TRBJ1-1,.,TGTGCCAGCAGCTTAGCCGTAACTGAAGCTTTCTTT,CASSLAVTEAFF
TRBV29-1,TRBD2,TRBJ2-1,.,TGCAGCGTTGAACGTGACAAAGTTTTCCCCCGCTGGGGGACTAAGAGCTCCTACAATGAGCAGTTCTTC,CSVERDKVFPRWGTKSSYNEQFF
TRBV19,TRBD1,TRBJ1-1,once,TGTGCCAGTAGGGGGATTCGACAGGGTGACACTGAAGCTTTCTTT,CASRGIRQGDTEAFF
TRBV5-6,.,TRBJ1-2,.,TGTGCCAGCAGCTTGGGGAGCTATGGCTACACCTTC,CASSLGSYGYTF
TRBV9,.,TRBJ1-2,.,TGTGCCAGCAGCCGGGGGTGGGGCGGATCATATGGCTACACCTTC,CASSRGWGGSYGYTF
TRBV18,TRBD1,TRBJ1-2,.,TGTGCCAGCTCATCCAGGGGGTTCGGGTATGGCTACACCTTC,CASSSRGFGYGYTF
TRBV6-1,TRBD1,TRBJ2-7,.,TGTGCCAGCAGTCGACCTCCGGGACAGGGCCACGAGCAGTACTTC,CASSRPPGQGHEQYF
TRBV19,TRBD2,TRBJ2-7,.,TGTGCCAGTAGTATCGTGCCTAGCGGTTACTACGAGCAGTACTTC,CASSIVPSGYYEQYF
TRBV30,TRBD1,TRBJ2-7,.,TGTGCTCTGGTAGGGACAGACCACTACGAGCAGTACTTC,CALVGTDHYEQYF
TRBV28,TRBD1,TRBJ1-1,.,TGTGCCAGCAGTAAAGGGGGCCCCGGAGGAGCTTTCTTT,CASSKGGPGGAFF
TRBV4-1,TRBD2,TRBJ2-7,.,TGCGCCAGCAGCCAACGGACTAGCGGCATCTACGAGCAGTACTTC,CASSQRTSGIYEQYF
TRBV27,TRBD1,TRBJ1-1,.,TGTGCCAGCAGTTCGACAGGGTTGAACACTGAAGCTTTCTTT,CASSSTGLNTEAFF
TRBV7-9,.,TRBJ2-3,.,TGTGCCAGCGGGCCAGCCCTGTCAGATACGCAGTATTTT,CASGPALSDTQYF
TRBV6-1,TRBD1,TRBJ2-6,once,TGTGCCAGCAGTGAGGACAGGGGGCAAGGGGCCAACGTCCTGACTTTC,CASSEDRGQGANVLTF
TRBV7-2,.,TRBJ1-2,.,TGTGCCAGCAGCTTATACGGAGGGGTAGATGGCTACACCTTC,CASSLYGGVDGYTF
TRBV19,.,TRBJ2-3,.,TGTGCCAGTAGTCTTACAGCGGGAGAGGGGACAGATACACAGTATTTT,CASSLTAGEGTDTQYF
TRBV28,.,TRBJ1-1,.,TGTGCCAGCAGTTCATACACTGAAGCTTTCTTT,CASSSYTEAFF
TRBV2,TRBD1,TRBJ1-5,.,TGTGCCAGCGAGGACAGGGAGGCCGGCAATCAGCCCCAGCATTTT,CASEDREAGNQPQHF
TRBV28,.,TRBJ2-5,.,TGTGCCAGCAGTTTATTGGCCGGCGGGGAGACCCAGTACTTC,CASSLLAGGETQYF
TRBV6-1,.,TRBJ2-7,.,TGTGCCAGCAGTGAGGTCGGCGGTAGCTCCTACGAGCAGTACTTC,CASSEVGGSSYEQYF
TRBV5-1,.,TRBJ2-3,.,TGCGCCAGCAGCTTGGCCGCAGACACAGATACGCAGTATTTT,CASSLAADTDTQYF
TRBV29-1,.,TRBJ1-1,once,TGCAGCGTTGAAGGCAGGCCTATGAACACTGAAGCTTTCTTT,CSVEGRPMNTEAFF
TRBV9,.,TRBJ2-1,.,TGTGCCAGCAGCGTAAGTGGCCCGAACAATGAGCAGTTCTTC,CASSVSGPNNEQFF
TRBV2,.,TRBJ2-1,once,TGTGCCAGCAGAGTCGGTTACAATGAGCAGTTCTTC,CASRVGYNEQFF
TRBV2,TRBD1,TRBJ1-1,.,TGTGCCAGCAGTGAATTGGATTGGGGACAGGGGGCTGGATATAAGGACACTGAAGCTTTCTTT,CASSELDWGQGAGYKDTEAFF
TRBV6-1,TRBD1,TRBJ2-5,.,TGTGCCAGCAGTTTCCAGACAGGGGAACAAGAGACCCAGTACTTC,CASSFQTGEQETQYF
TRBV4-1,.,TRBJ2-1,once,TGCGCCAGCAGCCAAGTCAGGCTCATCAATGAGCAGTTCTTC,CASSQVRLINEQFF
TRBV2,.,TRBJ2-3,.,TGTGCCAGCAGTGTCTGGCAGGGGATTTTCACAGATACGCAGTATTTT,CASSVWQGIFTDTQYF
TRBV7-4,TRBD2,TRBJ2-2,.,TGTGCCAGCAGCTTAGACCCTAGCGGGAGGGTGGACACCGGGGAGCTGTTTTTT,CASSLDPSGRVDTGELFF
TRBV19,TRBD2,TRBJ2-5,.,TGTGCCAGTAGTATAGGACTCAGCGGGAGGGCCTGGGAGACCCAGTACTTC,CASSIGLSGRAWETQYF
TRBV4-1,.,TRBJ2-7,once,TGCGCCAGCAGCCCGTCTGGTACAATTGGGCTAGCTAACGAGCAGTACTTC,CASSPSGTIGLANEQYF
TRBV7-9,.,TRBJ2-1,.,TGTGCCAGCAGCTTAGAAGCGGGGGCGGGACAGGGATACAATGAGCAGTTCTTC,CASSLEAGAGQGYNEQFF
TRBV13,TRBD2,TRBJ2-7,once,TGTGCCAGCAGGGCCAGCGGGGAATCCTACGAGCAGTACTTC,CASRASGESYEQYF
TRBV6-4,.,TRBJ1-6,.,TGTGCCAGCAGTGACGGTCGGCAGGGTAATTCACCCCTCCACTTT,CASSDGRQGNSPLHF